This T cell receptor (beta chain) is drawn from a study of blood T cell repertoires in COVID-19. Trimming cost V 4 bases and J 6 bases; bases outside gene matches: 2. CDR1 SGHTA and CDR2 FQGTGA come from the germline V gene. The CDR3 consists of 13 residues. Repertoires were generated with immunoSEQ multiplex PCR, while TCRdb's copy carries only in-frame clones and drops some. The table records a few hundred thousand clones, around 89% of them present only once. This receptor was obtained from a woman in her twenties or thirties who had recovered from COVID-19. The sample consisted of PBMCs or T cells enriched from blood (not recorded which). This chain uses TRBV7-3 with TRBJ1-5, with 8 positions matching TRBD1. For the CDR3, the DNA is TGTGCCAGCAGCTCAGACAGGGGTCAGCCCCAGCATTTT. It translates to CASSSDRGQPQHF.